This TCR beta chain was captured in a study of CXCR3-negative and CXCR3-positive naive CD8 T cells. Notes on the study in general: CXCR3-positive naive cells carried more hydrophobic TRB CDR3s than CXCR3-negative naive cells did.

A CD45RO-CCR7+CD27+CD95- profile was what naive CD8+ T cells displayed. UMI labels and 5' RACE were used to prepare the TRB cDNA libraries. TCRdb reanalyzed the 5' RACE reads and collapses them to one entry per CDR3 protein, without DNA. This sample's table reports over 50,000 distinct CDR3 sequences. Germline CDR1 MNHNY, CDR2 SVGAGI (reference sequence). The CDR3 is made up of 14 amino acids. As regards this clonotype: The target antigen is unknown.

The chain is built from TRBV6-6 and TRBJ1-1; absent DNA, TCRdb's TRBD1 call cannot be checked. This clonotype was obtained from a human donor in good health. Some clones in this sample may be carry-over from other donors' samples. Sequencing was performed on naive CXCR3+ CD8+ T cells from blood. This sample's subset: CD45RO-CCR7+CD27+CD95- naive CD8+ T cells expressing CXCR3 (TNR3+). The CDR3 loop reads CASSSVRGRTEAFF.